This T cell receptor (beta chain) was recorded in a study of immune characterization of retroperitoneal liposarcoma. In germline, CDR1 is SGHTA, CDR2 FQGNSA. V trimming: 0 bases; J trimming: 10 bases; junction bases outside the gene matches: 6. The CDR3 spans 14 residues. Via MiXCR, TCRdb re-called the PCR reads, giving one row per CDR3 protein. The data show approximately 9,500 distinct CDR3 sequences, around 28% seen once. This clonotype is labeled as medium-sized. The source material was tumor tissue. The receptor comes from a male donor with retroperitoneal liposarcoma. The genes are TRBV7-2 and TRBJ2-1; 7 bases map to TRBD2. CDR3 residues: CASSLAGGSYEQFF. As DNA, the CDR3 is TGTGCCAGCAGCTTAGCCGGCGGGAGCTACGAGCAGTTCTTC.